This TCR beta chain was obtained from a study of T cell responses to AZD1222 COVID-19 vaccine. The study's findings and limits: Vaccine-associated CD4 TCRs ranged over spike, dominating at 160-218 and 743-854.

Points on this clone: The antigen is not known.

Sequenced by immunoSEQ multiplex PCR; TCRdb stores in-frame clones only, minus some. This sample yields fewer than 50,000 clones, of which around 80% are seen a single time; approximately 3.6% belongs to the top ten. From germline, CDR1 is SNHLY and CDR2 FYNNEI. This CDR3 is built from 13 residues. V lost 6 bases and J lost 2; bases outside the gene matches: 3. This sequence was found in an adult in good health. The sequencing here drew on peripheral blood, taken on day 0 of AZD1222 vaccination. V usage is TRBV2 and J usage is TRBJ1-2, with 7 bases identical to TRBD1. The CDR3 DNA reads as TGTGCCAGCAGCTCGACAGGGAACTATGGCTACACCTTC. Translating gives CASSSTGNYGYTF.